The entry below describes one T cell receptor (beta chain). These data come from a study of blood T cell repertoires in COVID-19. Method: immunoSEQ multiplex PCR; TCRdb's copy keeps in-frame clones and lacks some. The sample records 55,000 to 70,000 clones, roughly 80% being singletons. The length of the CDR3 is 13 residues. CDR1 is MGHDK, CDR2 SYGVNS, per germline. Trimming cost V 3 bases and J 10 bases, with 12 bases left between them. The source is a man in his sixties with acute or convalescent COVID-19. V gene TRBV25-1 combines with J gene TRBJ1-4; D possibly corresponds to TRBD1 (5 bases). What was sequenced was peripheral blood. The CDR3 DNA sequence: TGTGCCAGCAGTGAGCTCAGGGAGGGAAAACTGTTTTTT. It yields the protein CASSELREGKLFF. The entire variable domain, with the rest obtained from reference TRBV25-1 and TRBJ1-4, is as follows: EADIYQTPRYLVIGTGKKITLECSQTMGHDKMYWYQQDPGMELHLIHYSYGVNSTEKGDLSSESTVSRIRTEHFPLTLESARPSHTSQYLCASSELREGKLFFGSGTQLSVL.